The subject of this entry is one T cell receptor beta chain. Its target is not known. The data derive from a study of cytomegalovirus exposure and HLA in healthy donors. Study background: Tens of millions of unique TCRs from HLA-typed donors were held in an early release of data.

Notes on the study in general: Across donors, sequencing depth was assumed by presence/absence analyses to be roughly uniform.

V was clipped by 4 bases and J by 1 base; unmatched bases: 10. The CDR3 totals 17 residues. Germline CDR1 is SGHNT and CDR2 is YYREEE (reference sequence). Use of 60 Vbeta and 13 Jbeta primers characterized the PCR. Produced via immunoSEQ multiplex PCR; TCRdb's table is partial and in-frame only. The sample carries about 140,000 clones, just under 85% recorded once. The TCR sequence derives from a man aged 25 to 45 in good health and CMV-seropositive. The sequenced sample consisted of PBMCs. The chain combines TRBV5-4 with TRBJ1-1, with TRBD1 matching over 10 bases. DNA for the CDR3: TGTGCCAGCAGCGCAGGACAGGGGGGGTCCGGGAACACTGAAGCTTTCTTT. Translating it yields CASSAGQGGSGNTEAFF.